This TCR beta chain was identified in a study of T cell responses to AZD1222 COVID-19 vaccine. Only in-frame clones appear in the TCRdb table, and some are missing; sequencing was by immunoSEQ multiplex PCR. The data hold 150,000 to 200,000 clones, with around 95% observed a single time. Points on this clone: Its antigen is still unknown.

Study findings and constraints: Every sample of the repertoires postdated the peak T cell response. Just a handful of AZD1222 recipients tested seropositive at baseline. Vaccine-associated CD4 TCRs ranged over spike, dominating at 160-218 and 743-854. The breadth and depth of Spike-specific TCRs increased once two AZD1222 doses had been given.

Trimming removed 5 bases at V and 6 bases at J, with 14 bases between. The CDR3 is made up of 13 amino acids. The sequence was obtained from an adult in good health. This rearrangement joins TRBV12-3 or TRBV12-4 to TRBJ2-7; D remains ambiguous. The sample in question was peripheral blood, obtained on day 0 of AZD1222 vaccination. The CDR3 is CASSLHLSAEQYF. The CDR3 bases are TGTGCCAGCAGTCTCCACCTCTCGGCCGAGCAGTACTTC.